A selection of T cell receptor beta chains follows, all from one sample in a study of T cells after somatic rescue of genetic block. Generated by immunoSEQ multiplex PCR, the TCRdb table keeps only in-frame clones and is missing some. The sample contains tens of thousands of clones, more than 80% of which appear only once. Sequenced material: peripheral blood mononuclear cells (PBMCs). The receptors come from a woman aged 18 to 35. CDR3s include the opening cysteine and the closing phenylalanine or tryptophan. The order of the fields is clone size, J gene, D gene, V gene, CDR3 DNA, CDR3 protein. The D gene is left open where the match is weak. Rows may omit the clone size; those that give it use once, few, many or a size class.

-	TRBJ2-1	TRBD2	TRBV10-3	TGTGCCATCAGGCCCGATTTAGCGGGAGGGGCACATGAGCAGTTCTTC	CAIRPDLAGGAHEQFF
-	TRBJ1-2	TRBD1	TRBV6-1	TGTGCCAGCAGTGAAACCAGGGGGCAGGACTATGGCTACACCTTC	CASSETRGQDYGYTF
-	TRBJ2-7	-	TRBV7-6	TGTGCCAGCAGCTTAGGTGACAGGCTCGAGCAGTACTTC	CASSLGDRLEQYF
-	TRBJ2-3	TRBD2	TRBV9	TGTGCCAGCAGCATTAGCGGGAGGATGACAGATACGCAGTATTTT	CASSISGRMTDTQYF
-	TRBJ2-7	TRBD2	TRBV4-1	TGCGCCAGCAGCCAAAGCCCGGGAGCGGGAGGCCCCTACGAGCAGTACTTC	CASSQSPGAGGPYEQYF
-	TRBJ1-2	-	TRBV27	TGTGCCAGCAGTATATCCTCCACAGTCCTGCTGTATGGCTACACCTTC	CASSISSTVLLYGYTF
-	TRBJ1-1	-	TRBV28	TGTGCCAGCAGGGCCCGTTCCGTTTCGGTGGAAGCTTTCTTT	CASRARSVSVEAFF
once	TRBJ2-7	-	TRBV7-9	TGTGCCAGCAGCTTACAGGAAACCTACGAGCAGTACTTC	CASSLQETYEQYF
-	TRBJ2-7	-	TRBV15	TGTGCCACCAGCAGAGACCCTGCAGAAACCGAGCAGTACTTC	CATSRDPAETEQYF
-	TRBJ2-5	-	TRBV5-6	TGTGCCAGCAGCCTCGAGGTGAGAGAGACCCAGTACTTC	CASSLEVRETQYF
-	TRBJ1-5	-	TRBV6-1	TGTGCCAGTACGGGGGGCCCCAATCAGCCCCAGCATTTT	CASTGGPNQPQHF
-	TRBJ1-1	-	TRBV6-1	TGTGCCAGCAGTCGGGGGTGGACTGAAGCTTTCTTT	CASSRGWTEAFF